These 32 T cell receptor beta chains originate from one sample sequenced in a study of blood T cell repertoires in COVID-19. Libraries were prepared by immunoSEQ multiplex PCR; TCRdb keeps only in-frame clonotypes and omits some of them. The sample records 62,000 or so clones, around 73% being singletons. The material sequenced was peripheral blood. All receptors come from a man aged 60 to 75 with COVID-19, enrolled during active disease.

This clone was detected once. This CDR3 is also generated by other DNA sequences in the sample. The V call is TRBV2, the J call TRBJ1-4, with 7 bases that match TRBD1. Germline trimming cut 2 bases from V and 12 bases from J; bases unmatched to any gene: 3. Germline CDR1 SNHLY, CDR2 FYNNEI. This CDR3 is 12 amino acids long. CDR3 residues: CASSESGGELFF. The DNA for the CDR3 is TGTGCCAGCAGTGAATCAGGGGGTGAACTGTTTTTT.

This clone has only a few counts. The chain combines TRBV2 with TRBJ1-2; 7 nucleotides align to TRBD1. This CDR3 region has 16 residues. V lost 3 bases to trimming and J lost 4 bases; unmatched junction nucleotides: 11. CDR1 and CDR2 (germline): SNHLY, FYNNEI. CDR3 region: CASSDATGRFRYGYTF. The CDR3 region has the DNA TGTGCCAGCAGTGATGCGACAGGGAGGTTTCGCTATGGCTACACCTTC.

The chain carries TRBV18 and TRBJ2-3, with D maybe TRBD2 (5 bases). Deletions cut 2 bases from V and 14 bases from J, with 14 bases between. Germline V gives CDR1 KGHSH, CDR2 LQKENI. The CDR3 is made up of 12 amino acids. This CDR3 is CASSPNAGYGYF. The CDR3 nucleotides are TGTGCCAGCTCACCAAACGCGGGTTATGGGTATTTT.

V gene TRBV24-1 combines with J gene TRBJ2-7, with D possibly TRBD1 on 6 matching bases. In germline, CDR1 is KGHDR, CDR2 SFDVKD. The CDR3 totals 15 residues. V lost 2 bases and J lost 5, with 15 bases in between. The CDR3 bases are TGTGCCACCAGTGATTCGTTGTCAGGGGCGAACGAGCAGTACTTC. This encodes CATSDSLSGANEQYF.

The chain employs TRBV6-1 and TRBJ2-1; possibly TRBD1 for D (6 bases). Germline V lookup: CDR1 MNHNS, CDR2 SASEGT. The CDR3 runs to 16 residues. The V end lost 2 bases, the J end lost 2 bases, and 13 bases lay between the germline ends. CDR3 residues: CASSERTVRAYNEQFF. The CDR3 bases are TGTGCCAGCAGTGAAAGGACAGTCCGAGCCTACAATGAGCAGTTCTTC.

The chain recombines TRBV7-9 with TRBJ2-7, with 7 bases aligning to TRBD2. This CDR3 has 14 residues. V trimming: 5 bases; J trimming: 6 bases; junction bases outside the gene matches: 10. Germline V gene lookup returns CDR1 SEHNR and CDR2 FQNEAQ (reference sequence). In nucleotides, the CDR3 is TGTGCCAGCAGCCAAGGGGCGGGAGTATCCGAGCAGTACTTC. Translation gives CASSQGAGVSEQYF.

The chain uses TRBV5-1 and TRBJ1-2; 8 nucleotides match TRBD1. CDR3 length equals 15 residues. CDR1 is SGHRS, CDR2 YFSETQ, per germline. V gave up 4 bases and J gave up 2 bases; unmatched junction bases: 7. This CDR3 is CASSHVGDRNYGYTF. The DNA of the CDR3 is TGCGCCAGCAGCCACGTGGGGGACAGGAACTATGGCTACACCTTC.

At least ten counts were recorded for this clone. The V gene is TRBV20-1, the J gene TRBJ2-5, with TRBD1 as a possible D gene (6 bases). Trimming stripped 3 bases from V and 5 bases from J, with 10 bases between. The length of the CDR3 is 12 residues. Germline V gives CDR1 DFQATT, CDR2 SNEGSKA (reference sequence). This CDR3 reads CSASRGGETQYF. CDR3 DNA sequence: TGCAGTGCTAGTAGAGGGGGTGAGACCCAGTACTTC.

This sequence joins TRBV6-5 and TRBJ2-3; 10 bases align to TRBD2. After removal of 4 bases from V and 5 bases from J, the junction contained 6 bases not matched to a gene. The CDR3 covers 15 residues. Looked up from germline, CDR1 is MNHEY and CDR2 is SVGAGI. CDR3 in amino acids: CASSSLAGERDTQYF. CDR3 nucleotides: TGTGCCAGCAGTTCTCTAGCGGGAGAACGAGATACGCAGTATTTT.

This chain connects TRBV6-1 to TRBJ1-3; D perhaps matches TRBD1 (5 bases). This CDR3 has 14 amino acids. The ends were cut back, 2 bases at V and 3 bases at J, with 8 bases in the middle. CDR1 and CDR2 (germline): MNHNS, SASEGT. The CDR3 region is CASSETGVGNTIYF. Here the CDR3 DNA reads TGTGCCAGCAGTGAAACGGGGGTTGGAAACACCATATATTTT.

The genes are TRBV12-3 or TRBV12-4 and TRBJ1-1; D is possibly TRBD1 (6 bases). CDR3 length: 12 amino acids. V was shortened by 8 bases and J by 3 bases, with 10 bases between the two germline ends. CDR3 nucleotides: TGTGCCAGCCGGGACACCTACACTGAAGCTTTCTTT. Protein: CASRDTYTEAFF.

Concerning this clone itself: The junction shows a germline mismatch at one end, possibly a read error. V is TRBV20-1 and J is TRBJ1-1, with a tentative D call TRBD1 (5 bases). The CDR3 contains 11 residues. Germline loops: CDR1 DFQATT, CDR2 SNEGSKA (reference sequence). The CDR3: CSARVGPREGF. CDR3 sequence (DNA): TGCAGTGCTAGAGTGGGACCCCGGGAGGGATTT.

V usage is TRBV12-3 or TRBV12-4 and J usage is TRBJ1-4, with D maybe TRBD1 (5 bases). The length of the CDR3 is 12 residues. V was pared by 5 bases and J by 12 bases, with 13 bases between. As DNA, the CDR3 is TGTGCCAGCAGTCCGCCTTCGGGGGAACTGTTTTTT. Translated, it gives CASSPPSGELFF.

V is TRBV7-2 and J is TRBJ2-3; D uncertain. From germline, CDR1 is SGHTA and CDR2 FQGNSA. The CDR3 loop spans 11 amino acids. The V gene lost 3 bases and the J gene lost 8 bases, with 6 bases spanning the gap. The CDR3 DNA follows: TGTGCCAGCAGCTTTCAATTTACGCAGTATTTT. As protein: CASSFQFTQYF.

The J gene is TRBJ2-2, the V gene TRBV3-1 (or the pseudogene TRBV3-2), with D maybe TRBD2 (5 bases). Germline loops: CDR1 LGHDT, CDR2 YNNKEL (reference sequence). The CDR3 is 14 residues long. V dropped 5 bases and J dropped 7 bases, with 14 bases sitting between them. In nucleotides, the CDR3 is TGTGCCAGCAGCAACCTAGCCGGGAACGGGGAGCTGTTTTTT. Protein: CASSNLAGNGELFF.

The rearrangement joins TRBV28 to TRBJ1-1; D is unclear. Deletions cut 6 bases from V and 8 bases from J, with 10 bases between. Germline V gene data show CDR1 as MDHEN and CDR2 as SYDVKM. The CDR3 is made up of 11 amino acids. The CDR3 region is CASRVANEAFF. The CDR3 coding sequence is TGTGCCAGCAGGGTAGCCAACGAAGCTTTCTTT.

This clone has only a few counts. The chain couples TRBV5-1 to TRBJ1-1; tentative D call: TRBD1 (5 bases). CDR3 length: 14 residues. V was clipped by 1 base and J by 2 bases, with 9 bases between them. Per germline, CDR1 SGHRS and CDR2 YFSETQ. DNA for the CDR3: TGCGCCAGCAGCTTGAACGGGGGTAACACTGAAGCTTTCTTT. It yields the protein CASSLNGGNTEAFF.

This clone was counted between two and nine times. The CDR3 sequence: CASSRTRTSGGTNTGELFF. The CDR3 DNA is TGTGCCAGCAGCCGAACGAGGACTAGCGGGGGGACTAACACCGGGGAGCTGTTTTTT. V usage is TRBV14 and J usage is TRBJ2-2; 14 bases are shared with TRBD2. The CDR3 is 19 amino acids. CDR1 SGHDN and CDR2 FVKESK come from the germline V gene. V lost 4 bases and J lost 2; bases outside the gene matches: 9.

V is TRBV3-1 (or the pseudogene TRBV3-2) and J is TRBJ2-3; weak D call: TRBD2 (5 bases). The V gene lost 4 bases and the J gene lost 5 bases, with 7 bases spanning the gap. Germline V gene sequence: CDR1 LGHDT, CDR2 YNNKEL (reference sequence). The CDR3 totals 12 residues. The CDR3 nucleotides read TGTGCCAGCAGCCCACTAGGAGATACGCAGTATTTT. This codes for CASSPLGDTQYF.

This chain joins TRBV5-8 and TRBJ2-7; 7 bases are a match to TRBD1. The V and J ends lost 4 bases and 3 bases, in that order; junction bases with no gene match: 10. CDR1 is SGHTS, CDR2 YDEGEE, per germline. This CDR3 has 15 residues. The CDR3 DNA follows: TGTGCCAGCAGCGGGGGACAGCTTGGGGACTACGAGCAGTACTTC. Protein product: CASSGGQLGDYEQYF.

The V gene is TRBV5-6, the J gene TRBJ2-1; weak D call: TRBD1 (5 bases). Germline CDR1 and CDR2: SGHDT and YYEEEE. The CDR3 totals 13 residues. The V end lost 5 bases, the J end lost 7 bases, and 13 bases lay between the germline ends. This CDR3 is CASSLLRENEQFF. For the CDR3, the DNA is TGTGCCAGCAGTTTGCTCAGGGAAAATGAGCAGTTCTTC.

The rearrangement joins TRBV11-2 to TRBJ2-1; 11 positions agree with TRBD2. After removal of 6 bases from V and 7 bases from J, the junction contained 5 bases not matched to a gene. Germline values: CDR1 SGHAT, CDR2 FQNNGV. The CDR3 totals 14 residues. As DNA, the CDR3 is TGTGCCAGCAGGCGACTAGCGGGAAGGAATGAGCAGTTCTTC. This encodes CASRRLAGRNEQFF.

In this sample, this clone turned up many times. The chain couples TRBV7-9 to TRBJ2-3; 11 positions match TRBD2. The V gene's germline CDR1 is SEHNR and CDR2 FQNEAQ (reference sequence). V was pared by 3 bases and J by 1 base, with 0 bases of the junction left unmatched. This CDR3 spans 15 amino acids. The CDR3 DNA is TGTGCCAGCAGCTTGACTAGCGGGGGCACAGATACGCAGTATTTT. This gives the protein CASSLTSGGTDTQYF.

J is TRBJ2-1 and V is TRBV4-1; 8 bases are a match to TRBD1. V was clipped by 4 bases and J by 7 bases; unmatched bases: 9. Germline-derived CDR1 and CDR2 are MGHRA and YSYEKL. The CDR3 is made up of 15 amino acids. CDR3 nucleotides: TGCGCCAGCAGCCGGTCACTGGGACAGGCGAATGAGCAGTTCTTC. It is translated as CASSRSLGQANEQFF.

The rearrangement uses TRBV6-1 and TRBJ2-3, with D possibly matching TRBD1 (5 bases). Germline values: CDR1 MNHNS, CDR2 SASEGT. This CDR3 comprises 14 residues. The germline V and J ends were trimmed by 2 bases and 4 bases, with 10 bases remaining between them. The CDR3 spells CASSEFLGPDTQYF. CDR3 DNA: TGTGCCAGCAGTGAATTCTTGGGGCCAGATACGCAGTATTTT.

V is TRBV19 and J is TRBJ1-2, with D perhaps matching TRBD1 (6 bases). CDR1 and CDR2 (germline): LNHDA, SQIVND (reference sequence). V was pared by 5 bases and J by 3 bases, with 16 bases between. The CDR3 loop spans 15 amino acids. As DNA, the CDR3 is TGTGCCAGTAGTCTACCAGGGGAAACCTACTATGGCTACACCTTC. Translating gives CASSLPGETYYGYTF.

The chain is built from TRBV7-9 and TRBJ1-2; D is ambiguous. CDR1 is SEHNR, CDR2 FQNEAQ, per germline (reference sequence). The V end was cut by 4 bases, the J end by 4 bases, with 16 bases between. The CDR3 is 15 amino acids. DNA for the CDR3: TGTGCCAGCAGCTCCCGGATACCCGGGGTCTATGGCTACACCTTC. Protein: CASSSRIPGVYGYTF.

V and J are TRBV4-2 and TRBJ2-3, with D tentatively TRBD2 (6 bases). The CDR3 extends over 15 amino acids. Germline loops: CDR1 LGHNA, CDR2 YNFKEQ. V shed 1 base and J shed 4 bases, with 12 bases lying between them. Here the CDR3 DNA reads TGTGCCAGCAGCCAAGTCAGCCGGGGGTCAGATACGCAGTATTTT. This codes for CASSQVSRGSDTQYF.

This clone appeared a few times. J is TRBJ1-1 and V is TRBV11-2, with D possibly being TRBD1 (5 bases). CDR3 length: 16 amino acids. Germline-derived CDR1 and CDR2 are SGHAT and FQNNGV. V lost 1 base and J 0 bases, leaving 12 bases between the germline ends. This CDR3 is CASSLVAGALNTEAFF. The CDR3 bases are TGTGCCAGCAGCTTAGTTGCTGGGGCCTTGAACACTGAAGCTTTCTTT.

The chain is built from TRBV5-1 and TRBJ1-4; 11 positions match TRBD1. This CDR3 contains 15 residues. Trimming cost V 4 bases and J 8 bases; bases outside gene matches: 7. CDR1 and CDR2 (germline): SGHRS, YFSETQ. The CDR3 DNA follows: TGCGCCAGCAGCGGAGCCGGGACAGGGGGGGAAAAACTGTTTTTT. This sequence encodes CASSGAGTGGEKLFF.

The chain employs TRBV3-1 (or the pseudogene TRBV3-2) and TRBJ2-5; 7 nucleotides align to TRBD1. The J segment lost 1 base and the V segment lost 1 base, leaving 3 bases of the junction unmatched. CDR1 is LGHDT, CDR2 YNNKEL, per germline (reference sequence). The CDR3 covers 15 residues. The CDR3 here is CASSQAGTAQETQYF. CDR3 sequence (DNA): TGTGCCAGCAGCCAAGCGGGGACAGCCCAAGAGACCCAGTACTTC.

The gene calls are TRBV7-7 and TRBJ2-1; no firm D call. The germline gives CDR1 SSHAT, CDR2 FNYEAQ (reference sequence). This CDR3 is built from 14 residues. V dropped 5 bases and J dropped 7 bases, with 15 bases sitting between them. For the CDR3, the DNA is TGTGCCAGCAGCCGTGAGGTCTTCGGGAATGAGCAGTTCTTC. Residues: CASSREVFGNEQFF.